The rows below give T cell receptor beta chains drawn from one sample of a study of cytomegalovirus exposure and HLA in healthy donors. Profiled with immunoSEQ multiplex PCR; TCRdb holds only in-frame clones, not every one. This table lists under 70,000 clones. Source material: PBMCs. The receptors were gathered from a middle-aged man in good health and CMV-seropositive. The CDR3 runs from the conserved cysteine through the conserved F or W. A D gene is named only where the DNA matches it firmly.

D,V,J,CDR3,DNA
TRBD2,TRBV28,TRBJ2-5,CASSSSSGLAAQETQYF,TGTGCCAGCAGTTCTTCATCGGGACTAGCGGCCCAAGAGACCCAGTACTTC
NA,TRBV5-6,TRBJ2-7,CASSFGQFYEQYF,TGTGCCAGCAGCTTTGGACAGTTCTACGAGCAGTACTTC
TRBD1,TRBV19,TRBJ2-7,CASSIAPTGGYEQYF,TGTGCCAGTAGTATAGCCCCGACAGGGGGCTACGAGCAGTACTTC
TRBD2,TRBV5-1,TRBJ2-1,CASSLGRPGLAGHNEQFF,TGCGCCAGCAGCTTGGGGCGTCCGGGACTAGCGGGACACAATGAGCAGTTCTTC
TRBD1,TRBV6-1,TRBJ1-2,CASSEGQGVRGYTF,TGTGCCAGCAGTGAAGGTCAGGGGGTAAGGGGCTACACCTTC
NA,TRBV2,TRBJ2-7,CASSGDFGALSEQYF,TGTGCCAGCAGTGGGGACTTCGGAGCCCTCTCCGAGCAGTACTTC
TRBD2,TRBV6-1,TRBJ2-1,CASSEKETSGYNEQFF,TGTGCCAGCAGTGAAAAAGAGACTAGCGGGTACAATGAGCAGTTCTTC
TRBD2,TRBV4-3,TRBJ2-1,CASSPTREGRSSYNEQFF,TGCGCCAGCAGCCCCACTCGGGAGGGACGAAGCTCCTACAATGAGCAGTTCTTC
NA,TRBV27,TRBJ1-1,CASNGGVLGMNTEAFF,TGTGCCAGCAACGGGGGGGTTTTGGGGATGAACACTGAAGCTTTCTTT
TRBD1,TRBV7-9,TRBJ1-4,CASSLGVSQGGKLFF,TGTGCCAGCAGCTTAGGCGTCAGCCAGGGGGGAAAACTGTTTTTT
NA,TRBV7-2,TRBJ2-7,CASSLVGVYEQYF,TGTGCCAGCAGCTTAGTAGGGGTATACGAGCAGTACTTC
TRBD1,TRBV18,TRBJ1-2,CASSPPLIGTGGYTF,TGTGCCAGCTCACCACCGCTTATAGGGACAGGGGGATACACCTTC
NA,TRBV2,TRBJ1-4,CASRRDFNEKLFF,TGTGCCAGCAGGCGGGACTTTAATGAAAAACTGTTTTTT
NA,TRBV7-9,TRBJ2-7,CASSRLSSYEQYF,TGTGCCAGCAGCCGTCTTAGCTCCTACGAGCAGTACTTC
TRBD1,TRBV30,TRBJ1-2,CAWSRGTVGYTF,TGTGCCTGGAGTCGAGGGACAGTGGGCTACACCTTC
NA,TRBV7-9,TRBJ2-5,CASSLGSGAYQETQYF,TGTGCCAGCAGCTTAGGGTCAGGGGCTTACCAAGAGACCCAGTACTTC
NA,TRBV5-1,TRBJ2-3,CASSLGHVDTQYF,TGCGCCAGCAGCTTGGGACACGTCGATACGCAGTATTTT
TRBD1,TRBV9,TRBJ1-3,CASSGDRSSGNTIYF,TGTGCCAGCAGCGGGGACAGAAGCTCTGGAAACACCATATATTTT
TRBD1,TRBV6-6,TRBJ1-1,CASSLGTGPEAFF,TGTGCCAGCAGTCTCGGGACAGGGCCTGAAGCTTTCTTT
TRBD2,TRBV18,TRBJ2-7,CASSSGTSGSGEQYF,TGTGCCAGCTCATCGGGGACTAGCGGGAGCGGGGAGCAGTACTTC